This entry features one T cell receptor beta chain sequence. Its antigen is unidentified. The CDR3 consists of 18 residues. CDR1 is MGHDK and CDR2 is SYGVNS in the germline V gene. V trimming: 1 base; J trimming: 0 bases; junction bases outside the gene matches: 5. The record originates from a study of cytomegalovirus exposure and HLA in healthy donors. This PCR relied on a set of 60 Vbeta primers and 13 Jbeta primers. Some clones are missing from TCRdb's copy, which holds only in-frame ones; the method was immunoSEQ multiplex PCR. This sample carries over 120,000 clones, 75% of them seen once, and the ten largest clones take around 7%. Study-wide findings and caveats: TRBV6-2, TRBV6-3 and other indistinguishable V segments were excluded. V- and J-gene trimming of TCR beta was linked (in a later analysis) to a missense DCLRE1C variant.

The sample consisted of PBMCs. The sequence derives from a man aged 30 to 45 in good health and CMV-seronegative. The V gene is TRBV25-1, the J gene TRBJ2-2; TRBD2 aligns across 10 bases. The CDR3 DNA sequence: TGTGCCAGCAGTGAATCTAGCGGGAGAATCGCGAACACCGGGGAGCTGTTTTTT. This sequence encodes CASSESSGRIANTGELFF.